The 10 T cell receptor beta chains listed next were all sequenced from one sample in a study of blood T cell repertoires in COVID-19. Measured with immunoSEQ multiplex PCR; TCRdb has only the in-frame clones, and not every one. The top ten clones hold 12% of a sample with some 42,000 clones, approximately 85% of them seen once. The sample consisted of peripheral blood. The receptors derive from a human donor in a cohort sampled during active COVID-19.

The V call is TRBV5-4, the J call TRBJ1-2; D is undetermined. There are 15 residues in the CDR3. CDR1 and CDR2 (germline): SGHNT, YYREEE (reference sequence). V shed 4 bases and J shed 7 bases, with 20 bases lying between them. The CDR3 here is CASSPGEGMSAGYTF. The CDR3 nucleotides read TGTGCCAGCAGCCCCGGTGAGGGAATGTCCGCTGGCTACACCTTC.

V is TRBV18 and J is TRBJ2-4; perhaps TRBD1 as D (6 bases). From germline, CDR1 is KGHSH and CDR2 LQKENI. The CDR3 runs to 16 residues. The germline V and J ends were trimmed by 5 bases and 0 bases, with 14 bases remaining between them. CDR3 loop: CASSSRDNLAKNIQYF. The DNA for the CDR3 is TGTGCCAGCTCATCCCGGGACAACTTAGCCAAAAACATTCAGTACTTC.

The chain uses TRBV5-6 and TRBJ2-7, with 10 bases fitting TRBD1. V gave up 1 base and J gave up 5 bases; unmatched junction bases: 6. This CDR3 is 15 amino acids long. Germline V gene lookup returns CDR1 SGHDT and CDR2 YYEEEE. The CDR3: CASSLRGQGSNEQYF. CDR3 in DNA: TGTGCCAGCAGCTTGCGGGGACAGGGGTCCAACGAGCAGTACTTC.

In its sample, this clone was seen a few times. J is TRBJ2-7 and V is TRBV7-9; D is ambiguous. V lost 4 bases and J lost 2, with 9 bases in between. Germline CDR1 is SEHNR and CDR2 is FQNEAQ (reference sequence). The CDR3 runs to 13 residues. The CDR3, as DNA: TGTGCCAGCAGCTCCCCGTTAGCCTACGAGCAGTACTTC. The encoded protein is CASSSPLAYEQYF.

The chain has TRBV4-2 and TRBJ1-3; no definite D call. The V end lost 0 bases, the J end lost 0 bases, and 6 bases lay between the germline ends. The CDR3 length is 15 residues. Germline values: CDR1 LGHNA, CDR2 YNFKEQ. The CDR3 region is CASSQDGLSGNTIYF. The CDR3 nucleotides are TGTGCCAGCAGCCAAGATGGCCTCTCTGGAAACACCATATATTTT.

V usage is TRBV7-9 and J usage is TRBJ1-2; 10 positions agree with TRBD1. The CDR3 runs to 13 residues. V lost 3 bases, J lost 6 bases, and 1 base stayed unmatched. Looked up from germline, CDR1 is SEHNR and CDR2 is FQNEAQ (reference sequence). The CDR3 DNA sequence: TGTGCCAGCAGCTTGGGGACAGGGGATGGCTACACCTTC. As protein: CASSLGTGDGYTF.

This sequence joins TRBV4-3 and TRBJ1-1; D is unresolved. This CDR3 has 14 residues. V lost 3 bases and J lost 7, with 15 bases in between. In germline, CDR1 is LGHNA, CDR2 YSLEER. The CDR3 reads CASSQGGSRVEAFF. In nucleotides, the CDR3 is TGCGCCAGCAGCCAGGGAGGCAGTAGGGTTGAAGCTTTCTTT.

The rearrangement links TRBV7-9 to TRBJ1-5; D uncertain. Germline V CDR1 and CDR2: SEHNR, FQNEAQ (reference sequence). V was trimmed by 5 bases and J by 2 bases, leaving 10 bases between them. This CDR3 has 14 residues. CDR3 sequence reads: CASSHSGGNQPQHF. The CDR3, as DNA: TGTGCCAGCAGCCATAGCGGGGGCAATCAGCCCCAGCATTTT.

The V call is TRBV7-9, the J call TRBJ1-2; D not certain. Trimming pared 5 bases from V and 0 bases from J, leaving 16 bases between. The CDR3 length is 16 residues. Germline values: CDR1 SEHNR, CDR2 FQNEAQ (reference sequence). CDR3 amino acids: CASSPVGGITNYGYTF. CDR3 nucleotide sequence: TGTGCCAGCAGCCCCGTGGGAGGGATCACTAACTATGGCTACACCTTC.

The chain employs TRBV6-4 and TRBJ2-1, with a possible D match to TRBD2 (6 bases). The V end was cut by 5 bases, the J end by 15 bases, with 14 bases between. CDR1 MRHNA and CDR2 SNTAGT come from the germline V gene. CDR3 length equals 11 residues. The CDR3 DNA sequence: TGTGCCAGCAGTCCCCTCGGGGGAGGGTTCTTC. Amino acid sequence: CASSPLGGGFF.